Each of the 9 T cell receptor beta chains below was sequenced from the same sample in a study of T cell repertoires in cytomegalovirus infection. TCRdb reanalysed the reads using MiXCR and keeps one entry per CDR3 protein. The data contain around 550,000 distinct CDR3 sequences, more than 20% of them seen just once; the ten biggest clones take up under 15%. The sequencing input was PBMCs. The receptors were sampled from a human donor in good health (CMV status not recorded). Some clones in this sample may be carry-over from other donors' samples.

This clonotype was seen only a few times. The chain links TRBV6-2 or TRBV6-3 to TRBJ1-5; TRBD1 agrees at 8 bases. J was trimmed by 7 bases and V by 8 bases; bases with no gene match: 13. The CDR3 spans 15 residues. In germline, CDR1 is MNHEY, CDR2 SVGEGT. This CDR3 reads CASEAGTGFPQPQHF. In nucleotides, the CDR3 is TGTGCCAGCGAAGCCGGGACAGGCTTTCCCCAGCCCCAGCATTTT.

This chain uses TRBV7-3 with TRBJ2-1; no clear D gene. This CDR3 spans 15 amino acids. Trimming took off 9 bases at V and 2 bases at J, with 17 bases between the two ends. Germline V lookup: CDR1 SGHTA, CDR2 FQGTGA. Here the CDR3 reads CARSPSGTPYNEQFF. CDR3 DNA: TGTGCCAGAAGCCCCTCCGGAACGCCCTACAATGAGCAGTTCTTC.

The sample holds many counts of this clonotype. The chain combines TRBV6-1 with TRBJ1-2; 9 bases fit TRBD1. Germline V CDR1 and CDR2: MNHNS, SASEGT. V trimming: 5 bases; J trimming: 5 bases; junction bases outside the gene matches: 6. The CDR3 covers 14 residues. The CDR3 is CASSPDRGRYGYTF. The DNA for the CDR3 is TGTGCCAGCAGTCCAGACAGGGGGAGGTATGGCTACACCTTC.

The V call is TRBV6-2 or TRBV6-3, the J call TRBJ1-1; no firm D call. This CDR3 is built from 12 residues. Germline V CDR1 and CDR2: MNHEY, SVGEGT. The CDR3, as DNA: TGTGCAGCTAGGACCATGAACACTGAAGCTTTCTTT. It yields the protein CAARTMNTEAFF.

Regarding this clonotype: Likely a read error: the CDR3 ends without its conserved phenylalanine or tryptophan. It is unclear where the CDR3 begins or ends on the DNA, so no DNA is shown, and the CDR3 is as TCRdb lists it. This chain uses TRBV6-1 with TRBJ2-4. Germline CDR1 is MNHNS and CDR2 is SASEGT. The CDR3 spans 16 amino acids, including both terminal residues. The CDR3 loop is CASSEMATRRQNIQYN.

This clonotype was counted between two and nine times. The chain links TRBV7-3 to TRBJ2-2; TRBD1 is a possible D gene (6 bases). This CDR3 spans 16 amino acids. Germline V CDR1 and CDR2: SGHTA, FQGTGA. Trimming removed 4 bases at V and 6 bases at J, with 18 bases between. The CDR3 is CASSSGRREGAGELFF. In DNA, the CDR3 is TGTGCCAGCAGCTCTGGACGCCGTGAGGGGGCCGGGGAGCTGTTTTTT.

The chain carries TRBV27 and TRBJ1-5; perhaps TRBD1 as D (5 bases). Germline assignment: CDR1 MNHEY and CDR2 SMNVEV (reference sequence). Trimming took 11 bases from V and 0 from J, leaving 11 bases between them. The CDR3 has 13 amino acids. The CDR3 reads CAAGGDSNQPQHF. The CDR3 DNA reads as TGTGCCGCGGGGGGGGATAGCAATCAGCCCCAGCATTTT.

This clonotype was found once. The chain links TRBV19 to TRBJ1-2, with unresolved D. V was cut by 7 bases and J by 3 bases, with 15 bases left in between. The CDR3 has 14 amino acids. In germline, CDR1 is LNHDA, CDR2 SQIVND (reference sequence). The DNA of the CDR3 is TGTGCCAGTATAGGCCCCAGCTTCCACTATGGCTACACCTTC. It is translated as CASIGPSFHYGYTF.

The chain uses TRBV6-2 or TRBV6-3 and TRBJ1-1, with D uncertain. Trimming pared 6 bases from V and 0 bases from J, leaving 11 bases between. The CDR3 consists of 14 residues. Per the germline V gene, CDR1 is MNHEY and CDR2 is SVGEGT. CDR3 sequence (DNA): TGTGCCAGCAGGGGAGCTAACATGAACACTGAAGCTTTCTTT. Its protein is CASRGANMNTEAFF.